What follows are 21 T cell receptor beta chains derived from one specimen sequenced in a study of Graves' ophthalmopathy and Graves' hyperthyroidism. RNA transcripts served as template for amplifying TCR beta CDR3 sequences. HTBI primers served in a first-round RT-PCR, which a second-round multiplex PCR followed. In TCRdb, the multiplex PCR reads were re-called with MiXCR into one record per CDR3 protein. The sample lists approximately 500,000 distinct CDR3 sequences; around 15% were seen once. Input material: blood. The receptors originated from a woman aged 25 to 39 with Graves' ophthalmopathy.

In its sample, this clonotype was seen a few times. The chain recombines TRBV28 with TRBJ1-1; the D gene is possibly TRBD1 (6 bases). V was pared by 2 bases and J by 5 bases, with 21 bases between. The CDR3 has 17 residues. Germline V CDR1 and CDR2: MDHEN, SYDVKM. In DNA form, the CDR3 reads TGTGCCAGCAGTTTAAGCCCCGACACGAGGGGGGGGACTGAAGCTTTCTTT. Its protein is CASSLSPDTRGGTEAFF. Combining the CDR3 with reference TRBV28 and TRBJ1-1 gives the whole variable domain DVKVTQSSRYLVKRTGEKVFLECVQDMDHENMFWYRQDPGLGLRLIYFSYDVKMKEKGDIPEGYSVSREKKERFSLILESASTNQTSMYLCASSLSPDTRGGTEAFFGQGTRLTVV.

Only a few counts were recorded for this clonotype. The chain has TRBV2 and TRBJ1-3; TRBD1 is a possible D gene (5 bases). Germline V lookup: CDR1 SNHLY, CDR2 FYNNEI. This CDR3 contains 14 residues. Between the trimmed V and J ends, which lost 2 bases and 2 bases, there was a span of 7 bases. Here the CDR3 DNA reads TGTGCCAGCAGTGAAAGCAGGGCTGGAAACACCATATATTTT. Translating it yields CASSESRAGNTIYF.

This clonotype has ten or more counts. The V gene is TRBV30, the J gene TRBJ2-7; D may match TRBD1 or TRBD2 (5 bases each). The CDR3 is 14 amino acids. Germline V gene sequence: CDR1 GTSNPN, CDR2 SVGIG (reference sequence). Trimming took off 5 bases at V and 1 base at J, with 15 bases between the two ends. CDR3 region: CAWSHGGGSYEQYF. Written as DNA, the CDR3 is TGTGCCTGGTCCCACGGTGGGGGTTCCTACGAGCAGTACTTC.

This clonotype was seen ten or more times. CDR3 protein: CATSREFQGTGETQYF. DNA for the CDR3: TGTGCCACCAGCAGGGAATTCCAGGGGACCGGAGAGACCCAGTACTTC. The chain recombines TRBV15 with TRBJ2-5, with D possibly being TRBD1 (6 bases). The germline V gene has CDR1 LNHNV and CDR2 YYDKDF (reference sequence). V lost 3 bases and J lost 4, with 18 bases in between. This CDR3 contains 16 residues.

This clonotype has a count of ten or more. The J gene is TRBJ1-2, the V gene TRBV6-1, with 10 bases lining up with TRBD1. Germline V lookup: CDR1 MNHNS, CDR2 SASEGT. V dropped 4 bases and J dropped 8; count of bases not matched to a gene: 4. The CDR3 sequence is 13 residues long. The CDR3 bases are TGTGCCAGCAGTGGACAGGGGGCGTTGGGCTACACCTTC. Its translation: CASSGQGALGYTF.

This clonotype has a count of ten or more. CDR3 nucleotides: TGTGCCAGCAGTTTAGCGAGGGATAACTATGGCTACACCTTC. Its protein is CASSLARDNYGYTF. The V call is TRBV12-3 or TRBV12-4, the J call TRBJ1-2; D is ambiguous. CDR3 length: 14 residues. The V and J ends lost 0 bases and 1 base respectively, with 6 bases between them.

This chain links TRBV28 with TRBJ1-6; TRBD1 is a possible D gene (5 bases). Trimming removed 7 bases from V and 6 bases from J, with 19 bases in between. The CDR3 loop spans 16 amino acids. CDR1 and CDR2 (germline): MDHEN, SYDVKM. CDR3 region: CASKDRWTIGNSPLHF. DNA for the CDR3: TGTGCCAGCAAGGATAGGTGGACAATTGGTAATTCACCCCTCCACTTT.

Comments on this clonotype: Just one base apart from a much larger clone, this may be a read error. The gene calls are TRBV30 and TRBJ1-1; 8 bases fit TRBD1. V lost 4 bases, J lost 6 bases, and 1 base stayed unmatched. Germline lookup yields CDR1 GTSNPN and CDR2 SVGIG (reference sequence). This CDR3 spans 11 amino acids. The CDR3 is CAWNRGAEAFF. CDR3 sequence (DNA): TGTGCCTGGAACAGGGGGGCTGAAGCTTTCTTT.

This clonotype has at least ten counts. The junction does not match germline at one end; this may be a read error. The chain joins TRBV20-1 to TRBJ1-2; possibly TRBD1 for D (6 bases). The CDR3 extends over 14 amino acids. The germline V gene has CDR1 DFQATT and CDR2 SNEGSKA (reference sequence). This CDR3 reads CGAREGYREVGYTF. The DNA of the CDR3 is TGCGGTGCTAGAGAAGGCTACAGGGAAGTTGGCTACACCTTC.

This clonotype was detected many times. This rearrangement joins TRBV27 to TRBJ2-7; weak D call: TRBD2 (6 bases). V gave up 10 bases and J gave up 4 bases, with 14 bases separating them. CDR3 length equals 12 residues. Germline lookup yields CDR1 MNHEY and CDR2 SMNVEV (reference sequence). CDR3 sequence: CATAEGSYEQYF. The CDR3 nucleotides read TGTGCCACCGCGGAGGGCTCTTACGAGCAGTACTTC.

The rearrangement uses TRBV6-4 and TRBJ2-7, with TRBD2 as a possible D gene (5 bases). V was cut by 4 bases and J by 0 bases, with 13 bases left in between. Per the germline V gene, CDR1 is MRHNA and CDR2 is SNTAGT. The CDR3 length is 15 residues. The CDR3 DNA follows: TGTGCCAGCAGTGCCTCCCCGGGAAGCTCCTACGAGCAGTACTTC. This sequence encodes CASSASPGSSYEQYF.

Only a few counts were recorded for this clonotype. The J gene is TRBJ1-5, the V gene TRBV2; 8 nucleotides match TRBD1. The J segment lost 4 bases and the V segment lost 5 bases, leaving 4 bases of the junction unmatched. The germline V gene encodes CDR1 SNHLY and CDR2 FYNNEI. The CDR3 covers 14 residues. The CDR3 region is CASSTYRGNQPQHF. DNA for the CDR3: TGTGCCAGCAGTACCTACAGGGGGAATCAGCCCCAGCATTTT.

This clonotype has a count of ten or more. The CDR3 region has the DNA TGTGCCTGGAGTGTTACCATTGGCTACACCTTC. Translation gives CAWSVTIGYTF. V usage is TRBV30 and J usage is TRBJ1-2; no firm D call. Trimming took 0 bases from V and 7 from J, leaving 6 bases between them. CDR1 is GTSNPN, CDR2 SVGIG, per germline (reference sequence). The CDR3 consists of 11 residues. Filled out from reference TRBV30 and TRBJ1-2, the complete variable domain reads SQTIHQWPATLVQPVGSPLSLECTVEGTSNPNLYWYRQAAGRGLQLLFYSVGIGQISSEVPQNLSASRPQDRQFILSSKKLLLSDSGFYLCAWSVTIGYTFGSGTRLTVV.

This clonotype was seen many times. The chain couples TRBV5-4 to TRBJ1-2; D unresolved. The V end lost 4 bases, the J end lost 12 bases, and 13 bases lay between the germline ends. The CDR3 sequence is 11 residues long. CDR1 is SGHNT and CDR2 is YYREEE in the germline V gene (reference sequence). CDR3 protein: CASSPGRGNTF. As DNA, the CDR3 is TGTGCCAGCAGCCCCGGACGGGGTAACACCTTC.

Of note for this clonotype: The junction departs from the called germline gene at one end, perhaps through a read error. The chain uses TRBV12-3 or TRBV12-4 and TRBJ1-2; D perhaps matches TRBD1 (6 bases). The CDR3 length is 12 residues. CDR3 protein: CACSPGAGGYTF. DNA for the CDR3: TGTGCCTGCAGTCCGGGGGCGGGTGGCTACACCTTC.

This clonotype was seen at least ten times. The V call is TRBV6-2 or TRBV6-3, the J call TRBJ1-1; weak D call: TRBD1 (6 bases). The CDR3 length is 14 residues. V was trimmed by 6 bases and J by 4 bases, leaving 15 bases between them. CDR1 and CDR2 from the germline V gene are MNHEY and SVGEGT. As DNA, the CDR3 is TGTGCCAGCAGACAAACAGGGCTGGCCACTGAAGCTTTCTTT. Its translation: CASRQTGLATEAFF.

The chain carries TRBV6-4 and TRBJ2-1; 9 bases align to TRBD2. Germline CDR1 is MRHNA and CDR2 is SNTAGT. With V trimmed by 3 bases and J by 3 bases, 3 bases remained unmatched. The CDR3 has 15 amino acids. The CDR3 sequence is CASSEGSGSYNEQFF. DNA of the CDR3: TGTGCCAGCAGTGAGGGTAGCGGGAGCTACAATGAGCAGTTCTTC.

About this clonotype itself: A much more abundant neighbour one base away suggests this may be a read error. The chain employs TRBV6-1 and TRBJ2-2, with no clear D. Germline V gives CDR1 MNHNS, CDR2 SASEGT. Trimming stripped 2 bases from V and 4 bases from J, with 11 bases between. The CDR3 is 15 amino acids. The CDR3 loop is CASSEMDRPTGELFF. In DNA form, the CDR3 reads TGTGCCAGCAGTGAAATGGACCGACCCACCGGGGAGCTGTTTTTT.

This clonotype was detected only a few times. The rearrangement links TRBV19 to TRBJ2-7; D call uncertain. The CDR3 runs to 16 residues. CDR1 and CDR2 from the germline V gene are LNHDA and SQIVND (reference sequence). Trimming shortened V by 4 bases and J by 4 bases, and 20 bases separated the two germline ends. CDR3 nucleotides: TGTGCCAGTAGTACTCAAGGTGGTTTCGGCCGGTACGAGCAGTACTTC. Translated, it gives CASSTQGGFGRYEQYF.

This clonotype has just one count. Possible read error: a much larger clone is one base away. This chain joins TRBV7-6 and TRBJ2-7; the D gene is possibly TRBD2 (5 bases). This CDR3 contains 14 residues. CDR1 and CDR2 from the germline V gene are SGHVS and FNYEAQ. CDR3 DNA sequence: TGTGCCTGCAGCTTAGCGCGTTCCGGGTCCGAGCAGTACTTC. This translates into CACSLARSGSEQYF.

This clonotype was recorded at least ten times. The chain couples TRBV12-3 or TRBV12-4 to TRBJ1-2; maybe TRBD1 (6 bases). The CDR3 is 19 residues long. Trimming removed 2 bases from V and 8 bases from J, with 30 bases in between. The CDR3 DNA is TGTGCCAGCAGTTTAACGAGGGGGTGGCGGAACGGCCAATATGACGGCTACACCTTC. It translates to CASSLTRGWRNGQYDGYTF.